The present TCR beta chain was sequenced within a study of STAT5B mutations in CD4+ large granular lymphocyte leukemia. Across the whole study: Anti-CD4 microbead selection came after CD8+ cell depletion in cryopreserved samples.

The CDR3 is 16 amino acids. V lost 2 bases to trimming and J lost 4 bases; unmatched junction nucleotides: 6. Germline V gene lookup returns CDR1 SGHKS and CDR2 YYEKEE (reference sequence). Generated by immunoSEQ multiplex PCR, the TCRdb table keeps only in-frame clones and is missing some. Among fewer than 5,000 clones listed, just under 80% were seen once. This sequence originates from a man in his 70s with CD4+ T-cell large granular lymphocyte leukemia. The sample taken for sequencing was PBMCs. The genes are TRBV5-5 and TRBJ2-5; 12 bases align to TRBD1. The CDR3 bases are TGTGCCAGCAGCTTCTCCGGGACAGGGGGCGTAGAGACCCAGTACTTC. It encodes CASSFSGTGGVETQYF.